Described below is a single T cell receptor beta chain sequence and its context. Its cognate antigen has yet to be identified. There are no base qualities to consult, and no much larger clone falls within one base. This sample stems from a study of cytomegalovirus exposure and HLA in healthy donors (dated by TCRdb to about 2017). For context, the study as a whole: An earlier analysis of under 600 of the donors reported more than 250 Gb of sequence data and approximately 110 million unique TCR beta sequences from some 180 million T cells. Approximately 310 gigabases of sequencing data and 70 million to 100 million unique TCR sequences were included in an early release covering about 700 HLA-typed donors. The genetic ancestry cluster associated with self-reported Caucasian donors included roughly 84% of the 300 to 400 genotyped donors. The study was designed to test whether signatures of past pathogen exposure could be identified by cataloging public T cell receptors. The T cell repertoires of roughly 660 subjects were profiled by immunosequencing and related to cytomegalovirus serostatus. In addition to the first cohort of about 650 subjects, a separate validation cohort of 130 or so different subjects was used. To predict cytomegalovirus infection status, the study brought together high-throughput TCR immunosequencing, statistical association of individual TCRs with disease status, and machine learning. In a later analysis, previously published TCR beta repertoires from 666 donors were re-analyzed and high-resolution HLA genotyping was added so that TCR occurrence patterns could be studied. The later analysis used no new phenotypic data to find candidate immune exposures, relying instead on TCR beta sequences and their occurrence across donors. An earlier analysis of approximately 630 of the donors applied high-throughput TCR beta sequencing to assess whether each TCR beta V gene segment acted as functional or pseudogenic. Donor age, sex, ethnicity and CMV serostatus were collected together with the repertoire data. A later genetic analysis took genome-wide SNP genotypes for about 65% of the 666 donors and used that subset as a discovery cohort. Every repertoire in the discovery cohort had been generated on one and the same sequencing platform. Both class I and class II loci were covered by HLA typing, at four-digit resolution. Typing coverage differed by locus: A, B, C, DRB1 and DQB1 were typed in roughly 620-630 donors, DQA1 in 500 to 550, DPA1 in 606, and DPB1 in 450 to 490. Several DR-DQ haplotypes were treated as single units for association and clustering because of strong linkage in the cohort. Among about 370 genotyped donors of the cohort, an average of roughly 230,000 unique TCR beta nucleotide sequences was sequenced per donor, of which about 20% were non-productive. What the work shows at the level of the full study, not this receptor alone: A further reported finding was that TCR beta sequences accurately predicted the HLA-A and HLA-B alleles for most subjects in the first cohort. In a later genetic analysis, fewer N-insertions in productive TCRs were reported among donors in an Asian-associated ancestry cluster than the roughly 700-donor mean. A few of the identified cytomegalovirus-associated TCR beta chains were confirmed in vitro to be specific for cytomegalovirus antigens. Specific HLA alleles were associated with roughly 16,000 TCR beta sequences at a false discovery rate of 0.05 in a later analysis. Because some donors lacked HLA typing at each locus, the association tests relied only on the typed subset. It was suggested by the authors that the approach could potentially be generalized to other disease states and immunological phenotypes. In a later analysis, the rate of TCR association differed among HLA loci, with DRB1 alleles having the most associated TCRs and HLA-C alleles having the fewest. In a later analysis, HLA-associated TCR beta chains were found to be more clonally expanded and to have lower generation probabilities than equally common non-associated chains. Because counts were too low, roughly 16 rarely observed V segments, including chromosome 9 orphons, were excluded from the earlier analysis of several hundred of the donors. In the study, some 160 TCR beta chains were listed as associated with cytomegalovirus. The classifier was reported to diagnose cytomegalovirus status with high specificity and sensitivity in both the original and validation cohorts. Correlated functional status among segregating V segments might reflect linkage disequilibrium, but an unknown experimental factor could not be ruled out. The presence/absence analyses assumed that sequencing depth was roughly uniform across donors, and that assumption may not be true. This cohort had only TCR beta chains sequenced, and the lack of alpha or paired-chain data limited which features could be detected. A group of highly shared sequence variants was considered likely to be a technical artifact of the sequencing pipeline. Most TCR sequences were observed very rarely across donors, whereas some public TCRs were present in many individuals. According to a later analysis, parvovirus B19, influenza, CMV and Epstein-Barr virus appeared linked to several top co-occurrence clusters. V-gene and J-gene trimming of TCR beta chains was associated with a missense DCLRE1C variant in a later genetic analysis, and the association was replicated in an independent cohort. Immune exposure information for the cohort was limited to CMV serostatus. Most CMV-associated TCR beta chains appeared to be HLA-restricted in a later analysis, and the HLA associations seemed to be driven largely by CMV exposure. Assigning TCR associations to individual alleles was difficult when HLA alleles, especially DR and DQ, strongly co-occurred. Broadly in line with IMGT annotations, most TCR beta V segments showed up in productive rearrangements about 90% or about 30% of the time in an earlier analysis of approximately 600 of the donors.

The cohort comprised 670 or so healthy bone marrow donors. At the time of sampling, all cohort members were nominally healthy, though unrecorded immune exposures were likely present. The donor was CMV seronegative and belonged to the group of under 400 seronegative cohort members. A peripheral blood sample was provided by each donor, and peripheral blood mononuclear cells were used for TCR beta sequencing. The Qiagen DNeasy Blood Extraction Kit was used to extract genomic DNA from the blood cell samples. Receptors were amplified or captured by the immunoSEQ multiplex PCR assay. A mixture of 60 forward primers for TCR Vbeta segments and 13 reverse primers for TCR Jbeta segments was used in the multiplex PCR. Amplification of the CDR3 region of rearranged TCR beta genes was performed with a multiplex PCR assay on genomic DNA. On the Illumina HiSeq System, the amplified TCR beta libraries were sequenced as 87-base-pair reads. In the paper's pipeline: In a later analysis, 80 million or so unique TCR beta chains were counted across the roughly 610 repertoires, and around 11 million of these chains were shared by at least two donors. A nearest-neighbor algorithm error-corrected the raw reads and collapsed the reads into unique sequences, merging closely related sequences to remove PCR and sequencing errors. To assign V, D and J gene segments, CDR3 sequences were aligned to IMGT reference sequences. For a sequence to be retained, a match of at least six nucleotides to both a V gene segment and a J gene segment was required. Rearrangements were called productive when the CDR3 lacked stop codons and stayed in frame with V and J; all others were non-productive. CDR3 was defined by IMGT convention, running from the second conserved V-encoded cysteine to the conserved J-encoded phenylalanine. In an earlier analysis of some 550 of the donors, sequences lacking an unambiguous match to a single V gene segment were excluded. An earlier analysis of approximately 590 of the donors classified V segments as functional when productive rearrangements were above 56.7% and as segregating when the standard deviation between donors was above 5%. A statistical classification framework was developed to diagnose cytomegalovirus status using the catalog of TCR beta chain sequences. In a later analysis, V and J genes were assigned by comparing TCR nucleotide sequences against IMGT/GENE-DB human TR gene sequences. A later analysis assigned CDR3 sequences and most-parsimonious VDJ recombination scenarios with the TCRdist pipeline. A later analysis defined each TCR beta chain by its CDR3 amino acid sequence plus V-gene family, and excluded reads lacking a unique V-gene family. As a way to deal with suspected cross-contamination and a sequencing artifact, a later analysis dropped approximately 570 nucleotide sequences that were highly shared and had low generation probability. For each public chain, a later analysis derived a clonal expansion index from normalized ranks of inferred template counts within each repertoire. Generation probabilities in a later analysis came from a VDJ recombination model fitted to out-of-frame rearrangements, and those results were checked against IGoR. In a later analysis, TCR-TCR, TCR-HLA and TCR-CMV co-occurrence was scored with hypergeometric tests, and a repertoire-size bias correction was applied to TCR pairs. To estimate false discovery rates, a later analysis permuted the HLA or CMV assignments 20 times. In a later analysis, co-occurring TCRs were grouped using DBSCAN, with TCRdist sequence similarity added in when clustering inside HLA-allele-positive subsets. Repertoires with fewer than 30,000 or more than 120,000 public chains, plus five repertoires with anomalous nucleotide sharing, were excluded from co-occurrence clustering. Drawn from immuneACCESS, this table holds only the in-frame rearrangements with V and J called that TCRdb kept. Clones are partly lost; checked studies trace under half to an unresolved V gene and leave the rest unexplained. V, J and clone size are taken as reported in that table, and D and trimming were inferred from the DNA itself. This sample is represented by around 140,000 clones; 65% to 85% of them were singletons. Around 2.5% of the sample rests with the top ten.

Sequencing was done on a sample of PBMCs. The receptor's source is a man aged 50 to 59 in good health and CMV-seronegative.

The nucleotide sequence is TGTGCCAGCAGTTACACCTACGAGCAGTACTTC. This translates into CASSYTYEQYF. Recombination connected TRBV7-9 to TRBJ2-7; no D gene is confidently identified. Counted from cysteine to phenylalanine, this CDR3 has 11 amino acids. Of all the DNA, just the CDR3 is kept, 33 bases in frame from base 1. The V end loses 6 bases and the J end loses 2 bases, and a stretch of 5 bases separates them. The germline V gene (reference sequence) provides CDR1 SEHNR and CDR2 FQNEAQ.